This TCR beta chain was obtained from a study of T cell responses to AZD1222 COVID-19 vaccine. Sequencing was performed with immunoSEQ multiplex PCR; in TCRdb, only in-frame clones are kept and a portion is missing. The sample lists roughly 180,000 clones, over 85% occurring once. Trimming shortened V by 4 bases and J by 1 base, and 11 bases separated the two germline ends. The CDR3 covers 15 residues. Germline CDR1 LGHNA, CDR2 YNFKEQ. Regarding this clone: Its antigen is not identified.

Whole-study results and caveats: Increases in Spike-specific TCR breadth and depth were seen after two AZD1222 doses. Repertoires were obtained solely post-peak T cell response. Reportedly, nearly half the spike-specific TCRs target unmutated variant regions. Clonal diversity may have been underestimated in mostly white British donors.

The chain uses TRBV4-2 and TRBJ2-1; D possibly uses TRBD1 or TRBD2 (5 bases each). Sample: peripheral blood, taken 28 days after the second dose of the MenACWY control vaccine. This sequence was found in an adult who received the MenACWY meningococcal vaccine as a control. CDR3 nucleotides: TGTGCCAGCAGCCGCCCGGGACCATCCTACAATGAGCAGTTCTTC. This encodes CASSRPGPSYNEQFF.